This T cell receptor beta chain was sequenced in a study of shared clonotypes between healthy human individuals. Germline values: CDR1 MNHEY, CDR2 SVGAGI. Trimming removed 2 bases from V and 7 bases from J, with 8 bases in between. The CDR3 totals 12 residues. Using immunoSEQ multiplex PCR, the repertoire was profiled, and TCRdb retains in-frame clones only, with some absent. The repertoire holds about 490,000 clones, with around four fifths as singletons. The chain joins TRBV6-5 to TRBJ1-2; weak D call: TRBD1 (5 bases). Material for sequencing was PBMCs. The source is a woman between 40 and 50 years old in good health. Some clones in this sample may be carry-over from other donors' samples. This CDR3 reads CASSYGDSGYTF. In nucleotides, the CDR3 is TGTGCCAGCAGTTACGGGGACTCTGGCTACACCTTC.